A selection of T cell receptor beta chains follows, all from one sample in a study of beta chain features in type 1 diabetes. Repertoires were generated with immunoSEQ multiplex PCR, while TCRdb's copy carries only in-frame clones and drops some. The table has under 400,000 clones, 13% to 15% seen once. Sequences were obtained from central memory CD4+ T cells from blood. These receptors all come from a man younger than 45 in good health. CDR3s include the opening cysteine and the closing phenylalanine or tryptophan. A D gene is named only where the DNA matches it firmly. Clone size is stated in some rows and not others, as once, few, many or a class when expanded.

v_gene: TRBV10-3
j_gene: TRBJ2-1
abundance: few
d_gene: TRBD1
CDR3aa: CAISVQVDGQGFDNEQFF
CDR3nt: TGTGCCATCAGTGTTCAGGTCGACGGACAGGGGTTTGACAATGAGCAGTTCTTC

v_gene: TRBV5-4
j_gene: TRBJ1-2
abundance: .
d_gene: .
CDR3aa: CASSLSPDSSYGYTF
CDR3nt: TGTGCCAGCAGCCTGTCCCCGGACAGCTCCTATGGCTACACCTTC

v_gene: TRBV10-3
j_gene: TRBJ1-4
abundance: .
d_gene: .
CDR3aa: CAIGAGTGEKLFF
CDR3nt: TGTGCCATCGGAGCGGGGACGGGCGAAAAACTGTTTTTT

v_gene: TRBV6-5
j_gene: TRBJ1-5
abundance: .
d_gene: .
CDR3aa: CASGPYNQPQHF
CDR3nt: TGTGCCAGCGGTCCGTACAATCAGCCCCAGCATTTT

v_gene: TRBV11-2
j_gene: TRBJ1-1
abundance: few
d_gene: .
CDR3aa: CASSLVRQAEAFF
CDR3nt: TGTGCCAGCAGCTTAGTTCGACAAGCCGAAGCTTTCTTT

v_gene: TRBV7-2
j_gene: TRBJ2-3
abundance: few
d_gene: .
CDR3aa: CASTKMEAGLQYF
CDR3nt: TGTGCCAGCACCAAAATGGAGGCGGGGTTGCAGTATTTT

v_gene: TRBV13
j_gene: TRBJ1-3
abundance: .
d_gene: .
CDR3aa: CASSLGNSGNTIYF
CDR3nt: TGTGCCAGCAGTTTGGGGAACTCTGGAAACACCATATATTTT

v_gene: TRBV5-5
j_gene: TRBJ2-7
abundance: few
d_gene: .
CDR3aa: CASTLAATGIYEQYF
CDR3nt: TGTGCCAGCACCTTAGCGGCGACCGGGATCTACGAGCAGTACTTC

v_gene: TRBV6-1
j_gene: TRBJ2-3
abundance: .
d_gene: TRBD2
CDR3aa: CASSEAGGRLDTQYF
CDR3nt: TGTGCCAGCAGTGAGGCGGGGGGGCGTCTAGATACGCAGTATTTT

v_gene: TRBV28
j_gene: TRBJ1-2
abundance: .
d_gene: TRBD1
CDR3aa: CASSSLGQLYGYTF
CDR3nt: TGTGCCAGCAGTTCTTTGGGACAGCTCTATGGCTACACCTTC

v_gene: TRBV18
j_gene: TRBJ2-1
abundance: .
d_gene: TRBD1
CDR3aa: CASSATGGYNEQFF
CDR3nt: TGTGCCAGCTCAGCGACAGGGGGCTACAATGAGCAGTTCTTC

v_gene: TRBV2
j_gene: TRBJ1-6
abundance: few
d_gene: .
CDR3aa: CASSEGRLNSPLHF
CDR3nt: TGTGCCAGCAGCGAGGGACGCCTAAATTCACCCCTCCACTTT

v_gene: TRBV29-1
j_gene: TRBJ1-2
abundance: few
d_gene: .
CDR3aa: CSVNRLTGYGYTF
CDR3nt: TGCAGCGTAAACCGTCTAACTGGCTATGGCTACACCTTC

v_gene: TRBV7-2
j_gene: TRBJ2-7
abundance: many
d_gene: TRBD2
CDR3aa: CASSTSGGSYEQYF
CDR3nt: TGTGCCAGCAGCACTAGCGGGGGTTCCTACGAGCAGTACTTC

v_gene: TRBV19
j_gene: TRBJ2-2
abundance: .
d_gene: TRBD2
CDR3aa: CASSKIPGLAVKNTGELFF
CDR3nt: TGTGCCAGTAGTAAAATACCGGGACTAGCGGTAAAGAACACCGGGGAGCTGTTTTTT

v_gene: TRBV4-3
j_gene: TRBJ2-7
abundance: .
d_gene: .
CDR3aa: CASSQDVSSPYYEQYF
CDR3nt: TGCGCCAGCAGCCAAGATGTTTCCTCCCCCTACTACGAGCAGTACTTC